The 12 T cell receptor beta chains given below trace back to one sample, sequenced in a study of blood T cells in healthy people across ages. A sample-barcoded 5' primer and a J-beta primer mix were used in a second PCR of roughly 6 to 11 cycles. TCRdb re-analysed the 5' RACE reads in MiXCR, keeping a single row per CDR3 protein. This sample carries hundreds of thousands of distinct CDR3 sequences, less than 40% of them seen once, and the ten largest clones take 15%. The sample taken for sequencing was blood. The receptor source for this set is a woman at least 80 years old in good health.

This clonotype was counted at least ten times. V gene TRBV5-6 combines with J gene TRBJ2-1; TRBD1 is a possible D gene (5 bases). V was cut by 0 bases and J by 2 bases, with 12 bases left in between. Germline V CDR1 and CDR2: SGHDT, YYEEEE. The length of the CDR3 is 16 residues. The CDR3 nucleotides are TGTGCCAGCAGCTTGGTTCGGACACTTACCTACAATGAGCAGTTCTTC. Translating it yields CASSLVRTLTYNEQFF.

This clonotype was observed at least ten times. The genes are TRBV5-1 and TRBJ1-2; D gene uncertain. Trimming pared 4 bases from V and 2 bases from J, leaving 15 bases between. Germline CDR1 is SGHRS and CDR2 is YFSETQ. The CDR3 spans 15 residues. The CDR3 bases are TGCGCCAGCAGCGACGTCCCCGGAGGGAACTATGGCTACACCTTC. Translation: CASSDVPGGNYGYTF.

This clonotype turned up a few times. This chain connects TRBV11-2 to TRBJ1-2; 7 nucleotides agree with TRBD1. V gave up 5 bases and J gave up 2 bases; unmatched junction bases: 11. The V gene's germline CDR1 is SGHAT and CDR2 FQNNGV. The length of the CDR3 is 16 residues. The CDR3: CASSTPTGRTNYGYTF. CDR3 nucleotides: TGTGCCAGCAGCACCCCGACAGGGAGGACGAACTATGGCTACACCTTC.

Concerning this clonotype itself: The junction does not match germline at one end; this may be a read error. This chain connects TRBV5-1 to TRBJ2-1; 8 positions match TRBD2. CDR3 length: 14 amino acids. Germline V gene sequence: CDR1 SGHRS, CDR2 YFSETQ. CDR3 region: CACSPLAGRNEQFF. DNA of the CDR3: TGCGCCTGCAGCCCGTTAGCGGGGAGGAATGAGCAGTTCTTC.

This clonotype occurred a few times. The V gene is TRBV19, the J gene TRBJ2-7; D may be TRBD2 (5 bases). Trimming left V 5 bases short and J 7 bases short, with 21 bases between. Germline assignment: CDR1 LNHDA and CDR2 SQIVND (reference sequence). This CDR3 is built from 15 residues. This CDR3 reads CASSLSAAALTEQYF. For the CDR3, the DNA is TGTGCCAGTAGTCTCTCAGCGGCGGCCCTCACAGAGCAGTACTTC.

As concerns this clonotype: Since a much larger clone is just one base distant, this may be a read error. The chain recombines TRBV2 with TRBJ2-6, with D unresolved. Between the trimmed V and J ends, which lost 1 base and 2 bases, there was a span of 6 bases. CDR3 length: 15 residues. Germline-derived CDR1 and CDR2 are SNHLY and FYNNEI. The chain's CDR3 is CASSEGAPGANVLTF. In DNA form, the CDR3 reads TGTGCCAGCAGTGAAGGCGCGCCTGGGGCCAACGTCCTGACTTTC.

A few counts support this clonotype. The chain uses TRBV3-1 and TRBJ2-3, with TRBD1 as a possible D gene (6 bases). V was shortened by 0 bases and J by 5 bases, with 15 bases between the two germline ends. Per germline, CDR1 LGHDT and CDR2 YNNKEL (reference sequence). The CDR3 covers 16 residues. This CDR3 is CASSQDERSGEDTQYF. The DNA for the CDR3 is TGTGCCAGCAGCCAAGATGAAAGGTCAGGGGAAGATACGCAGTATTTT.

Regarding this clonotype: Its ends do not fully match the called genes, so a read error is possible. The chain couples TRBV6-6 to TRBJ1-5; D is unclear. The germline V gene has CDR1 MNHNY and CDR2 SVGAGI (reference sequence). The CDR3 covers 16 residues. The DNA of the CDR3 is TGTGCCAGCAGTTACTCGGAGACGTCCAGCAATCAGCCCCTGCATTTT. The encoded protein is CASSYSETSSNQPLHF.

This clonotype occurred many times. The CDR3 region has the DNA TGTGCCACCCTAAGGGGACAGGGTAGGACCGGGGAGCTGTTTTTT. It yields the protein CATLRGQGRTGELFF. This chain links TRBV6-6 with TRBJ2-2; 9 bases match TRBD1. Germline lookup yields CDR1 MNHNY and CDR2 SVGAGI (reference sequence). The CDR3 has 15 residues. Trimming at V came to 10 bases and at J to 5 bases, leaving 11 bases not matched to a gene.

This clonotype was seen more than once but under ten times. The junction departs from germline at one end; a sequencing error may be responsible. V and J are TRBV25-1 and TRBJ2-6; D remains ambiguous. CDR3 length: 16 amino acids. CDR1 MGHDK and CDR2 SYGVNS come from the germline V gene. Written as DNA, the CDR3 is TGTGCCTGCAGTGAATCGGGTAGGGCTGGGGCCAACGTCCTGACTTTC. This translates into CACSESGRAGANVLTF. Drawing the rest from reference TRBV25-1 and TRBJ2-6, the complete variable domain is EADIYQTPRYLVIGTGKKITLECSQTMGHDKMYWYQQDPGMELHLIHYSYGVNSTEKGDLSSESTVSRIRTEHFPLTLESARPSHTSQYLCACSESGRAGANVLTFGAGSRLTVL.

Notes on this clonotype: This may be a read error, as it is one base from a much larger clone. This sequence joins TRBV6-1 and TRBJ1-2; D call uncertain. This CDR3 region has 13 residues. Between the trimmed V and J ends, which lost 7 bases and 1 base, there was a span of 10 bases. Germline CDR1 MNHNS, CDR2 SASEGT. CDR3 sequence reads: CASIERDNYGYTF. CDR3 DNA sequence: TGTGCCAGCATCGAACGGGATAACTATGGCTACACCTTC.

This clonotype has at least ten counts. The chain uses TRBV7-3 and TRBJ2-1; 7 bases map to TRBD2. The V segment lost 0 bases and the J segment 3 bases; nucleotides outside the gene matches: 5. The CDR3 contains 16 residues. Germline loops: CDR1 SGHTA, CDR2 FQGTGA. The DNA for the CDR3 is TGTGCCAGCAGCTTAACCGCGGGGGATTACTACAATGAGCAGTTCTTC. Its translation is CASSLTAGDYYNEQFF.